This is a list of T cell receptor beta chains from one sample in a study of blood T cells in healthy people across ages. TCRdb re-called the 5' RACE reads through MiXCR, storing one row per CDR3 protein. The sample contains 1.5 million to 2 million distinct CDR3 sequences, 25% to 30% of which appear only once. Sequencing input: blood. The source is a woman under 40 in good health. Each CDR3 is given with its conserved first and last residue. Fields, in order: CDR3 DNA, CDR3 protein, clone size, J gene, D gene, V gene. A D gene is named only where the DNA matches it firmly. Size is omitted from some rows. Given values are once, few, many or a class for expanded clones.

CDR3 DNA: TGCGCCAGCAGCGGACAGAGTCCAGGAGCGTACGAGCAGTACTTC; CDR3 protein: CASSGQSPGAYEQYF; clone size: NA; J gene: TRBJ2-7; D gene: NA; V gene: TRBV5-1
CDR3 DNA: TGTGCCAGCAGCCCGGGACTAGCGCAATACAATGAGCAGTTCTTC; CDR3 protein: CASSPGLAQYNEQFF; clone size: NA; J gene: TRBJ2-1; D gene: TRBD2; V gene: TRBV5-8
CDR3 DNA: TGTGCCAGCAGTTCTAGGGGTTTGGGATACTCCTATAATTCACCCCTCCACTTT; CDR3 protein: CASSSRGLGYSYNSPLHF; clone size: NA; J gene: TRBJ1-6; D gene: NA; V gene: TRBV28
CDR3 DNA: TGCAGCGCAATCAAACAGGGGCGCGGCTACACCTTC; CDR3 protein: CSAIKQGRGYTF; clone size: many; J gene: TRBJ1-2; D gene: TRBD1; V gene: TRBV29-1
CDR3 DNA: TGTGCCGGACGCGGACCCACGGAGCAGTTCTTC; CDR3 protein: CAGRGPTEQFF; clone size: NA; J gene: TRBJ2-1; D gene: NA; V gene: TRBV7-3
CDR3 DNA: TGCAGTGCTGGAGATTGGAACGAGCAGTACTTC; CDR3 protein: CSAGDWNEQYF; clone size: NA; J gene: TRBJ2-7; D gene: NA; V gene: TRBV20-1
CDR3 DNA: TGTGCCATCAGTGTTATCGCAGAGGGGGTCGCAGATACGCAGTATTTT; CDR3 protein: CAISVIAEGVADTQYF; clone size: NA; J gene: TRBJ2-3; D gene: NA; V gene: TRBV10-3
CDR3 DNA: TGCGCCAGCAGCTTCCCCGGCGGGGGATCGGAGACCCAGTACTTC; CDR3 protein: CASSFPGGGSETQYF; clone size: NA; J gene: TRBJ2-5; D gene: TRBD2; V gene: TRBV5-1
CDR3 DNA: TGTGCCAGCAGCTCGGTGGGGTGGGGTAGCTCCTACAATGAGCAGTTCTTC; CDR3 protein: CASSSVGWGSSYNEQFF; clone size: NA; J gene: TRBJ2-1; D gene: NA; V gene: TRBV7-2
CDR3 DNA: TGTGCCAGCAGTTACGATCAGCTAAATCAGCCCCAGCATTTT; CDR3 protein: CASSYDQLNQPQHF; clone size: few; J gene: TRBJ1-5; D gene: NA; V gene: TRBV6-6
CDR3 DNA: TGTGCCAGCAGTCCCCTCGAGGGGACTTCCTACGAGCAGTACTTC; CDR3 protein: CASSPLEGTSYEQYF; clone size: few; J gene: TRBJ2-7; D gene: NA; V gene: TRBV6-1
CDR3 DNA: TGCGCCAGCAGCTTGGACAGGGACCCTTTTGGCAATGAGCAGTTCTTC; CDR3 protein: CASSLDRDPFGNEQFF; clone size: few; J gene: TRBJ2-1; D gene: NA; V gene: TRBV5-1
CDR3 DNA: TGTGCCAGCAAGACAGGGTCCTACAATGAGCAGTTCTTC; CDR3 protein: CASKTGSYNEQFF; clone size: few; J gene: TRBJ2-1; D gene: TRBD1; V gene: TRBV12-3/TRBV12-4
CDR3 DNA: TGTGCCAGCAGCCACCCATGGAACGGGAACACTGAAGCTTTCTTT; CDR3 protein: CASSHPWNGNTEAFF; clone size: NA; J gene: TRBJ1-1; D gene: NA; V gene: TRBV28
CDR3 DNA: TGTGCCAGCAGTGAAACGGTGGGAGGATTCCCCAGCACAAATACGCAGTATTTT; CDR3 protein: CASSETVGGFPSTNTQYF; clone size: NA; J gene: TRBJ2-3; D gene: NA; V gene: TRBV25-1
CDR3 DNA: TGTGCCAGCAGTTTACACCAGGGGGCGGTTAACGGGCAGTACTTC; CDR3 protein: CASSLHQGAVNGQYF; clone size: NA; J gene: TRBJ2-5; D gene: TRBD1; V gene: TRBV28
CDR3 DNA: TGTGCCAGCACTGAGATAAACTATGGCTACACCTTC; CDR3 protein: CASTEINYGYTF; clone size: NA; J gene: TRBJ1-2; D gene: NA; V gene: TRBV6-1
CDR3 DNA: TGTGCCAGCAGCCCACCCAGGGGGCAAGAAGCTTTCTTT; CDR3 protein: CASSPPRGQEAFF; clone size: few; J gene: TRBJ1-1; D gene: TRBD1; V gene: TRBV9
CDR3 DNA: TGTGCCACCAGTGATACCGATGAGCAGTTCTTC; CDR3 protein: CATSDTDEQFF; clone size: few; J gene: TRBJ2-1; D gene: NA; V gene: TRBV24-1
CDR3 DNA: TGTGCCATCAGTGAGTCGTTCTGGGACAGAGGGATTGATGAGCAGTACTTC; CDR3 protein: CAISESFWDRGIDEQYF; clone size: NA; J gene: TRBJ2-5; D gene: TRBD1; V gene: TRBV10-3
CDR3 DNA: TGTGCCAGCAGCTCAAAGGCGGGGACAGGGGGCACGAGATACGAGCAGTACTTC; CDR3 protein: CASSSKAGTGGTRYEQYF; clone size: NA; J gene: TRBJ2-7; D gene: TRBD1; V gene: TRBV7-2
CDR3 DNA: TGTGCCAGCAGCTTAGTTTTCGGAGCGGGAGCCGAGACCCAGTACTTC; CDR3 protein: CASSLVFGAGAETQYF; clone size: NA; J gene: TRBJ2-5; D gene: TRBD2; V gene: TRBV11-2
CDR3 DNA: TGTGCCAGCAGCTTGGCATCCGGGACAGCCAACCCTGAAGGAGATGGCTACACCTTC; CDR3 protein: CASSLASGTANPEGDGYTF; clone size: many; J gene: TRBJ1-2; D gene: TRBD1; V gene: TRBV5-5
CDR3 DNA: TGTGCCACCAGCCGCGGACAGGGGGTCGGTGGCTACACCTTC; CDR3 protein: CATSRGQGVGGYTF; clone size: NA; J gene: TRBJ1-2; D gene: TRBD1; V gene: TRBV24-1
CDR3 DNA: TGTGCCAGCAGCGGCTGGCGGGACAATGAGCAGTTCTTC; CDR3 protein: CASSGWRDNEQFF; clone size: NA; J gene: TRBJ2-1; D gene: NA; V gene: TRBV25-1
CDR3 DNA: TGCGCCAGCAGCCCCGGACAGGGGACATCATATGGCTACACCTTC; CDR3 protein: CASSPGQGTSYGYTF; clone size: few; J gene: TRBJ1-2; D gene: TRBD1; V gene: TRBV5-1
CDR3 DNA: TGCAGTGCTAGGGACGTGGACAGGGGCGCGGAAGGGACACCCCTCCACTTT; CDR3 protein: CSARDVDRGAEGTPLHF; clone size: NA; J gene: TRBJ1-6; D gene: TRBD1; V gene: TRBV20-1
CDR3 DNA: TGTGCCAGCAGTGAATCCACGGGAGGAACCACCGGGGAGCTGTTTTTT; CDR3 protein: CASSESTGGTTGELFF; clone size: NA; J gene: TRBJ2-2; D gene: TRBD2; V gene: TRBV25-1
CDR3 DNA: TGTGCCAGCAGCTTCCTTGCGGGGGTTCCCGATGAGCAGTTCTTC; CDR3 protein: CASSFLAGVPDEQFF; clone size: NA; J gene: TRBJ2-1; D gene: TRBD2; V gene: TRBV27
CDR3 DNA: TGTGCCAGCAGCCAAGTAGGGCAAGTCGGGGGCGGGGGCTACACCTTC; CDR3 protein: CASSQVGQVGGGGYTF; clone size: NA; J gene: TRBJ1-2; D gene: NA; V gene: TRBV4-2
CDR3 DNA: TGCAGTGCTGGAGATTGGGGACAGGGCGGCTACGAGCAGTACTTC; CDR3 protein: CSAGDWGQGGYEQYF; clone size: few; J gene: TRBJ2-7; D gene: TRBD1; V gene: TRBV20-1
CDR3 DNA: TGTGCCAGCAGCTTAACCAGGGGGGCTTACAATGAGCAGTTCTTC; CDR3 protein: CASSLTRGAYNEQFF; clone size: few; J gene: TRBJ2-1; D gene: NA; V gene: TRBV7-9
CDR3 DNA: TGTGCCAGCAGTGATGCGGGGGGGAACATTCAGTACTTC; CDR3 protein: CASSDAGGNIQYF; clone size: NA; J gene: TRBJ2-4; D gene: TRBD2; V gene: TRBV2
CDR3 DNA: TGTGCCAGCAGTTTGGGTGTAGGTGGTAGCAGCCAAGAGACCCAGTACTTC; CDR3 protein: CASSLGVGGSSQETQYF; clone size: few; J gene: TRBJ2-5; D gene: NA; V gene: TRBV12-3/TRBV12-4
CDR3 DNA: TGTGCCAGCAGCTTAGCGCTGCGGGGAAACATTCAGTACTTC; CDR3 protein: CASSLALRGNIQYF; clone size: NA; J gene: TRBJ2-4; D gene: NA; V gene: TRBV7-2
CDR3 DNA: TGTGCCAACAGTTTATTTAGCCGGGACATCTCCTTCGGGAGGCAGCCCCAGCATTTT; CDR3 protein: CANSLFSRDISFGRQPQHF; clone size: NA; J gene: TRBJ1-5; D gene: NA; V gene: TRBV27
CDR3 DNA: TGTGCCAGCAGTTATCCCCGGGGGGGGAGGATAGGTGGGGCCAACGTCCTGACTTTC; CDR3 protein: CASSYPRGGRIGGANVLTF; clone size: many; J gene: TRBJ2-6; D gene: TRBD2; V gene: TRBV6-5
CDR3 DNA: TGTGCCAGCAGCTACGGAACGACGCAGTATTTT; CDR3 protein: CASSYGTTQYF; clone size: few; J gene: TRBJ2-3; D gene: NA; V gene: TRBV11-2
CDR3 DNA: TGCGCCAGCAGCTCTCCGGGACAGGGGTCATACGGGCAGTACTTC; CDR3 protein: CASSSPGQGSYGQYF; clone size: NA; J gene: TRBJ2-7; D gene: TRBD1; V gene: TRBV5-1
CDR3 DNA: TGTGCCAACCCCCCGGGTGTGACAGATACGCAGTATTTT; CDR3 protein: CANPPGVTDTQYF; clone size: NA; J gene: TRBJ2-3; D gene: NA; V gene: TRBV10-3
CDR3 DNA: TGTGCCAGCAGATCGGACCCAGGTGGTGGCTACACCTTC; CDR3 protein: CASRSDPGGGYTF; clone size: many; J gene: TRBJ1-2; D gene: NA; V gene: TRBV6-5
CDR3 DNA: TGTGCCAGCAGCTCCTTTACCGGGACGGCCAACTATGGCTACACCTTC; CDR3 protein: CASSSFTGTANYGYTF; clone size: few; J gene: TRBJ1-2; D gene: NA; V gene: TRBV7-2
CDR3 DNA: TGCAGTGCTAGAGATCGAGTGTGGGGAGGTGATCAGCCCCAGCATTTT; CDR3 protein: CSARDRVWGGDQPQHF; clone size: NA; J gene: TRBJ1-5; D gene: NA; V gene: TRBV20-1
CDR3 DNA: TGTGCCAGCAGTTTAACTAGCGGGGGGGCCTCGGAGCAGTTCTTC; CDR3 protein: CASSLTSGGASEQFF; clone size: few; J gene: TRBJ2-1; D gene: TRBD2; V gene: TRBV12-3/TRBV12-4
CDR3 DNA: TGTGCCAGCAGTGAGGCAGCCAACTATGGCTACACCTTC; CDR3 protein: CASSEAANYGYTF; clone size: many; J gene: TRBJ1-2; D gene: NA; V gene: TRBV25-1
CDR3 DNA: TGTGCCAGCAGCGAGGACGCGATGGGTATCAACAATGAGCAGTTCTTC; CDR3 protein: CASSEDAMGINNEQFF; clone size: few; J gene: TRBJ2-1; D gene: NA; V gene: TRBV12-3/TRBV12-4
CDR3 DNA: TGTGCCAGCAGCCAAGATCCCCCCACTGAAGCTTTCTTT; CDR3 protein: CASSQDPPTEAFF; clone size: few; J gene: TRBJ1-1; D gene: NA; V gene: TRBV3-1
CDR3 DNA: TGTGCCAGCACGCTAGGGGGGGCAGACTACGAGCAGTACTTC; CDR3 protein: CASTLGGADYEQYF; clone size: NA; J gene: TRBJ2-7; D gene: NA; V gene: TRBV12-3/TRBV12-4
CDR3 DNA: TGTGCCAGCAGCCAAGAGGGGGAGACCCAGTACTTC; CDR3 protein: CASSQEGETQYF; clone size: many; J gene: TRBJ2-5; D gene: NA; V gene: TRBV3-1
CDR3 DNA: TGTGCTAGTGGTCCTCCTGAGGGGGATGAGCAGTTCTTC; CDR3 protein: CASGPPEGDEQFF; clone size: few; J gene: TRBJ2-1; D gene: NA; V gene: TRBV12-5
CDR3 DNA: TGCAGCGTAAGCTATTACAATGAGCAGTTCTTC; CDR3 protein: CSVSYYNEQFF; clone size: NA; J gene: TRBJ2-1; D gene: NA; V gene: TRBV29-1
CDR3 DNA: TGCGCCAGCAGCTTGAATTGGGGAGCCTCCTACGAGCAGTACTTC; CDR3 protein: CASSLNWGASYEQYF; clone size: few; J gene: TRBJ2-7; D gene: NA; V gene: TRBV5-1
CDR3 DNA: TGTGCCAGCAGCTTATGGGGACAGGGAGGCTACGAGCAGTACTTC; CDR3 protein: CASSLWGQGGYEQYF; clone size: NA; J gene: TRBJ2-7; D gene: TRBD1; V gene: TRBV7-9
CDR3 DNA: TGTGCCACCAGCAGAGATCCCGCTCGCAGGGGTTCGGGCGAGCAGTACTTC; CDR3 protein: CATSRDPARRGSGEQYF; clone size: NA; J gene: TRBJ2-7; D gene: NA; V gene: TRBV15
CDR3 DNA: TGTGCCGGCAGTTTACTCGGGACAGGGGGGAACACTGAAGTTTTCTTT; CDR3 protein: CAGSLLGTGGNTEVFF; clone size: NA; J gene: TRBJ1-1; D gene: TRBD1; V gene: TRBV27
CDR3 DNA: TGTGCCAGCAGCTTGAACCTCCGACAGGGGCTCTACAATGAGCAGTTCTTC; CDR3 protein: CASSLNLRQGLYNEQFF; clone size: many; J gene: TRBJ2-1; D gene: TRBD1; V gene: TRBV7-8
CDR3 DNA: TGTGCCAGCAGCCCTGACAGGGTTTCCGGCTATGGCTACACCTTC; CDR3 protein: CASSPDRVSGYGYTF; clone size: few; J gene: TRBJ1-2; D gene: TRBD1; V gene: TRBV7-3
CDR3 DNA: TGTGCCAGCTCACCTGGGACAGGCGCGTTTGGCTACACCTTC; CDR3 protein: CASSPGTGAFGYTF; clone size: few; J gene: TRBJ1-2; D gene: TRBD1; V gene: TRBV18
CDR3 DNA: TGTGCCATCAGTGAGGGGGCGGACTATGGCTACACCTTC; CDR3 protein: CAISEGADYGYTF; clone size: NA; J gene: TRBJ1-2; D gene: NA; V gene: TRBV10-3